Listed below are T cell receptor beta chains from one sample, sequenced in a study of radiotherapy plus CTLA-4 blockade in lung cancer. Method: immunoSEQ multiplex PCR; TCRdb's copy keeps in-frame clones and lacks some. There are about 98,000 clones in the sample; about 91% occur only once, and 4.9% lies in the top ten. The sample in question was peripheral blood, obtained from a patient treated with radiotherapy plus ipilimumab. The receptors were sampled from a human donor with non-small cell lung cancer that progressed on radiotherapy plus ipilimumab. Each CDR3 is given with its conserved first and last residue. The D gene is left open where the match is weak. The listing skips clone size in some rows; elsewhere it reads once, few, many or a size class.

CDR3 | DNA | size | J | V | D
CASSLGQGSDEAFF | TGTGCCAGTAGTTTGGGACAGGGATCAGATGAAGCTTTCTTT | . | TRBJ1-1 | TRBV19 | TRBD1
CASSDRFPGNTIYF | TGTGCCAGCAGTGACAGGTTCCCTGGAAACACCATATATTTT | . | TRBJ1-3 | TRBV6-1 | .
CAWRYGLTGELFF | TGTGCCTGGAGGTACGGGTTGACCGGGGAGCTGTTTTTT | . | TRBJ2-2 | TRBV30 | .
CASSQDRASGSGMNEQFF | TGTGCCAGCAGCCAAGATAGGGCTAGCGGGAGTGGGATGAATGAGCAGTTCTTC | . | TRBJ2-1 | TRBV14 | TRBD2
CASSPLTWGSDAGEQYF | TGTGCCAGCTCACCACTGACTTGGGGGTCCGACGCGGGCGAGCAGTACTTC | . | TRBJ2-7 | TRBV18 | .
CASSLFNQPQHF | TGTGCCAGCAGCTTGTTCAATCAGCCCCAGCATTTT | . | TRBJ1-5 | TRBV5-8 | .
CASSLRQGSTGELFF | TGTGCCAGCAGCTTGAGGCAGGGGAGCACCGGGGAGCTGTTTTTT | . | TRBJ2-2 | TRBV7-9 | .
CASSVLAGDTGELFF | TGTGCCAGCAGCGTACTAGCGGGAGACACCGGGGAGCTGTTTTTT | . | TRBJ2-2 | TRBV9 | TRBD2
CASSRSGTSYNEQFF | TGTGCCAGCAGCCGAAGCGGGACCTCTTACAATGAGCAGTTCTTC | . | TRBJ2-1 | TRBV5-4 | TRBD2
CASSQGQTFSGNTIYF | TGTGCCAGCTCACAGGGACAGACCTTCTCTGGAAACACCATATATTTT | . | TRBJ1-3 | TRBV18 | TRBD1
CASSYRNEQFF | TGTGCCAGCAGTTACCGCAATGAGCAGTTCTTC | . | TRBJ2-1 | TRBV6-5 | .
CASSLRGQLGDEQYF | TGTGCCAGCAGCTTACGCGGACAACTCGGCGACGAGCAGTACTTC | . | TRBJ2-7 | TRBV7-9 | .
CASTGSSNQPQHF | TGTGCCAGTACGGGTAGTAGCAATCAGCCCCAGCATTTT | . | TRBJ1-5 | TRBV19 | .
CASSLLLAGPNTGELFF | TGTGCCAGCAGCTTATTGCTAGCGGGTCCCAACACCGGGGAGCTGTTTTTT | . | TRBJ2-2 | TRBV11-3 | TRBD2
CASNTTGPNYGYTF | TGTGCCAGCAATACGACAGGGCCCAACTATGGCTACACCTTC | . | TRBJ1-2 | TRBV27 | TRBD1
CASSPEGQGYNEKLFF | TGTGCCAGCTCACCAGAAGGACAGGGCTATAATGAAAAACTGTTTTTT | . | TRBJ1-4 | TRBV18 | TRBD1
CASSRTGQGAGGYTF | TGTGCCAGCAGCAGAACGGGGCAGGGGGCCGGTGGCTACACCTTC | . | TRBJ1-2 | TRBV7-8 | TRBD1
CASSFGEEAGYTF | TGTGCCAGCAGCTTTGGGGAAGAGGCTGGCTACACCTTC | . | TRBJ1-2 | TRBV7-9 | .
CASSPWASGRAGDEQYF | TGTGCCAGCAGTCCGTGGGCTAGCGGGAGGGCCGGGGACGAGCAGTACTTC | . | TRBJ2-7 | TRBV7-9 | TRBD2
CASSRSGTYTYEQYF | TGTGCCAGCAGTCGTAGCGGGACCTACACCTACGAGCAGTACTTC | once | TRBJ2-7 | TRBV6-5 | TRBD2
CASSVAGTSTDTQYF | TGTGCCAGCTCAGTAGCGGGGACTAGCACAGATACGCAGTATTTT | once | TRBJ2-3 | TRBV18 | TRBD2
CATSRASVGANTEAFF | TGTGCCACCAGCAGAGCTTCAGTCGGAGCGAACACTGAAGCTTTCTTT | once | TRBJ1-1 | TRBV15 | .
CASRRQRDTGELFF | TGTGCCAGCAGGCGACAAAGGGACACCGGGGAGCTGTTTTTT | once | TRBJ2-2 | TRBV6-6 | .
CASSLLGYGYTF | TGTGCCAGCTCCCTGCTCGGCTATGGCTACACCTTC | . | TRBJ1-2 | TRBV2 | .
CAWSAGGARNQPQHF | TGTGCCTGGAGTGCTGGAGGAGCCCGCAATCAGCCCCAGCATTTT | once | TRBJ1-5 | TRBV30 | .
CASSPSGGGEGEQFF | TGCGCCAGCAGTCCCTCAGGGGGCGGGGAAGGGGAGCAGTTCTTC | . | TRBJ2-1 | TRBV10-2 | TRBD1
CASSVAGANQPQHF | TGTGCCAGCAGCGTAGCCGGAGCCAATCAGCCCCAGCATTTT | . | TRBJ1-5 | TRBV9 | .
CASTSLAQEFF | TGTGCCAGCACCTCACTGGCCCAGGAGTTCTTC | . | TRBJ2-1 | TRBV7-9 | .
CASSLAGGRYEQYF | TGTGCCAGCAGCTTAGCGGGTGGACGTTACGAGCAGTACTTC | . | TRBJ2-7 | TRBV7-9 | .
CASSPLTGGYQETQYF | TGTGCCAGCTCACCTCTAACGGGAGGGTACCAAGAGACCCAGTACTTC | . | TRBJ2-5 | TRBV18 | TRBD2